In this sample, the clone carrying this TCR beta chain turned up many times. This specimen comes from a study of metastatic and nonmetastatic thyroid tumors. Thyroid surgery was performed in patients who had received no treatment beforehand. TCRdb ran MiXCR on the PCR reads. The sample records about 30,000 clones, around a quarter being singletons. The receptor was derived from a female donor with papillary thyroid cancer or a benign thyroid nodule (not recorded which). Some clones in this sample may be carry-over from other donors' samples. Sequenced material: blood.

Written as DNA, the CDR3 is TGTGCCAGCAGCCAGAGTGAAGAGACCCAGTACTTC. Translated, it gives CASSQSEETQYF. The chain couples TRBV3-1 to TRBJ2-5, with unresolved D. Germline-derived CDR1 and CDR2 are LGHDT and YNNKEL (reference sequence). This CDR3 region has 12 residues. V was shortened by 3 bases and J by 3 bases, with 5 bases between the two germline ends.